A selection of T cell receptor beta chains follows, all from one sample in a study of cytotoxic CD8 clonotypes in ibrutinib-treated CLL. Measured with immunoSEQ multiplex PCR; TCRdb has only the in-frame clones, and not every one. This table has 65,000 to 85,000 clones, around four fifths appearing once. The source material was PBMCs, sampled after 24 months of ibrutinib treatment. Every receptor here comes from a human donor with chronic lymphocytic leukemia. Each CDR3 is given with its conserved first and last residue. The D gene is left open where the match is weak. Clone size is not always given. Where it is, it says once, few, many or a class for expanded clones.

clone_size	j_call	v_call	d_call	cdr3_nt	cdr3_aa
.	TRBJ2-3	TRBV7-9	TRBD1	TGTGCCAGCAGCTTACAGGGGGCAGCCACAGATACGCAGTATTTT	CASSLQGAATDTQYF
.	TRBJ2-7	TRBV10-1	TRBD2	TGCGCCAGCAGTGAAGGGACTAGCGGGAGTTCCCAGTACTTC	CASSEGTSGSSQYF
many	TRBJ2-5	TRBV5-4	TRBD2	TGTGCCAGCAGCACCGGGACTAGCGGGAGCCTAGAGACCCAGTACTTC	CASSTGTSGSLETQYF
.	TRBJ2-3	TRBV28	TRBD2	TGTGCCAGCAGTTCTCGACTAGCGGTAGTAGAAGATACGCAGTATTTT	CASSSRLAVVEDTQYF
.	TRBJ1-1	TRBV7-2	.	TGTGCCAGCAGCTTCGTAGGGGGGGCCCTGATGAACACTGAAGCTTTCTTT	CASSFVGGALMNTEAFF
.	TRBJ2-7	TRBV5-6	TRBD2	TGTGCCAGCAGCTTGGGACTAGCGGGTGCCGGCGATTACTACGAGCAGTACTTC	CASSLGLAGAGDYYEQYF
.	TRBJ2-2	TRBV7-6	.	TGTGCCAGCACGAGGGGCGGGGTGAACACCGGGGAGCTGTTTTTT	CASTRGGVNTGELFF
.	TRBJ2-3	TRBV9	TRBD1	TGTGCCAGCAGCAAGGGACAGGGGGCTGGTACGCAGTATTTT	CASSKGQGAGTQYF
.	TRBJ1-5	TRBV19	.	TGTGCCAGTAGCTATTACGGACAGCTCAATCAGCCCCAGCATTTT	CASSYYGQLNQPQHF
.	TRBJ2-3	TRBV7-2	.	TGTGCCAGCAGCCCCTGGGGGATACTGCAGTATTTT	CASSPWGILQYF
.	TRBJ2-5	TRBV5-4	TRBD2	TGTGCCAGCAGCAGAGCGGGATATGAGGAGACCCAGTACTTC	CASSRAGYEETQYF
once	TRBJ2-1	TRBV6-5	TRBD1	TGTGCCAGCAGTCCACAGGGGATTCACAATGAGCAGTTCTTC	CASSPQGIHNEQFF
.	TRBJ2-2	TRBV6-6	.	TGTGCCAGCTTACCGGGCCGGGGCACCGGGGAGCTGTTTTTT	CASLPGRGTGELFF
.	TRBJ2-5	TRBV2	TRBD2	TGTGCCAGCAGTGAACTAGCGGGAGGTTTTTCGGGGACCCAGTACTTC	CASSELAGGFSGTQYF
.	TRBJ2-7	TRBV30	TRBD2	TGTGCCTGGTCCGGGACTAGCGGGAGTTACGAGCAGTACTTC	CAWSGTSGSYEQYF
once	TRBJ1-1	TRBV9	.	TGTGCCAGCAACCGAGGGGTAGGAGGAACTGAAGCTTTCTTT	CASNRGVGGTEAFF
once	TRBJ2-7	TRBV6-1	.	TGTGCCAGCAGTGAATTCGGTAACACCTACGAGCAGTACTTC	CASSEFGNTYEQYF
.	TRBJ2-1	TRBV4-3	.	TGCGCCAGCAGCCAAGATCCGCGCGGAAATGAGCAGTTCTTC	CASSQDPRGNEQFF
.	TRBJ2-7	TRBV6-6	.	TGTGCCAGCAGTGCACCCACCTACGAGCAGTACTTC	CASSAPTYEQYF
.	TRBJ1-2	TRBV5-1	.	TGCGCCAGCAGCCTGGAAGCAGGGGCCAACTATGGCTACACCTTC	CASSLEAGANYGYTF
once	TRBJ2-3	TRBV5-4	.	TGTGCCAGCAGCTTGGACCGGGATACGCAGTATTTT	CASSLDRDTQYF
.	TRBJ2-3	TRBV7-3	TRBD2	TGTGCCAGCAGCTCCGGGACTAGCGGCCCAATGGCGCAGTATTTT	CASSSGTSGPMAQYF
.	TRBJ1-2	TRBV14	TRBD1	TGTGCCAGCAGCCAAGAACCGGGACAGGGAAACTATGGCTACACCTTC	CASSQEPGQGNYGYTF
few	TRBJ2-7	TRBV14	.	TGTGCCAGCAGCCCTGGACCCGGAACCCCCGAGCAGTACTTC	CASSPGPGTPEQYF
.	TRBJ1-2	TRBV6-5	TRBD1	TGTGCCAGCAGTATGGACAGGGCCAAAGGCTACACCTTC	CASSMDRAKGYTF
.	TRBJ2-2	TRBV27	.	TGTGCCAGCAGTTGGGTATCGAACACCGGGGAGCTGTTTTTT	CASSWVSNTGELFF
once	TRBJ1-3	TRBV18	.	TGTGCCAGCTCACCACCGGAGAGGGGAAACACCATATATTTT	CASSPPERGNTIYF
.	TRBJ2-1	TRBV9	.	TGTGCCAGCAGCGTAGCGGCAAGGCAATACAATGAGCAGTTCTTC	CASSVAARQYNEQFF
once	TRBJ2-7	TRBV7-2	.	TGTGCCAGCAGCTTAAAGGGCAACGGGATATACGACGAGCAGTACTTC	CASSLKGNGIYDEQYF
.	TRBJ1-1	TRBV6-5	.	TGTGCCAGCAGTTATGGCGTTTTGGGCACTGAAGCTTTCTTT	CASSYGVLGTEAFF
.	TRBJ2-5	TRBV27	TRBD1	TGTGCCAGCAACCCAACAGGGGTAGGGGAGACCCAGTACTTC	CASNPTGVGETQYF
.	TRBJ2-3	TRBV2	TRBD2	TGTGCCTCATCGCGGGCTAGCGGGAGAGATACGCAGTATTTT	CASSRASGRDTQYF
.	TRBJ2-3	TRBV10-3	.	TGTGCCATCAGCCGCGGGACTCAAGACACAGATACGCAGTATTTT	CAISRGTQDTDTQYF
once	TRBJ2-7	TRBV6-1	.	TGTGCCAGCAGTGAATTTGGATCTGAGCAGTACTTC	CASSEFGSEQYF
.	TRBJ2-5	TRBV5-1	.	TGCGCCAGCAGTACCGGGCCCCAGGGGACCCAGTACTTC	CASSTGPQGTQYF
.	TRBJ2-1	TRBV29-1	TRBD1	TGCAGCGTTGAACAGACAGGGCCCTCCTACAATGAGCAGTTCTTC	CSVEQTGPSYNEQFF
.	TRBJ1-3	TRBV7-2	.	TGTGCCAGCAGCTTAGCGAGGCGGCCGATACTTTGTGGAAACACCATATATTTT	CASSLARRPILCGNTIYF
.	TRBJ2-7	TRBV7-9	TRBD1	TGTGCCAGCAGCCTGGGGACAGGGGACCACGAGCAGTACTTC	CASSLGTGDHEQYF
.	TRBJ1-5	TRBV25-1	.	TGTGCCAGCAGTGTTGGGGGTAGCAATCAGCCCCAGCATTTT	CASSVGGSNQPQHF
few	TRBJ2-2	TRBV19	.	TGTGCCAGCTCTGCGAGAGGAAACACCGGGGAGCTGTTTTTT	CASSARGNTGELFF
.	TRBJ2-7	TRBV11-2	.	TGTGCCAGCAGCTTATCCAGGGATAACTCCTACGAGCAGTACTTC	CASSLSRDNSYEQYF
.	TRBJ2-1	TRBV6-6	TRBD2	TGTGCCATTGCTAGCGGGAGGGCCCTCTTGGATGAGCAGTTCTTC	CAIASGRALLDEQFF
.	TRBJ1-1	TRBV6-4	TRBD1	TGTGCCAGCAGTGACTCCCAGGGGGCGACGGCTTTCTTT	CASSDSQGATAFF
many	TRBJ1-1	TRBV15	.	TGTGCCACCAGCGCAGGGCCGGCAGCTTTCTTT	CATSAGPAAFF
.	TRBJ2-1	TRBV7-3	TRBD2	TGTGCCAGCAGCTTACCAGGGACTAGCGGGAGGGAGCAGTTCTTC	CASSLPGTSGREQFF
.	TRBJ1-5	TRBV28	.	TGTGCCAGCAGTGTCGGTGGCCAGCCCCAGCATTTT	CASSVGGQPQHF
.	TRBJ2-7	TRBV5-6	.	TGTGCCAGCAGCTTGCCCCATAGGTACGAGCAGTACTTC	CASSLPHRYEQYF
.	TRBJ2-7	TRBV6-6	TRBD2	TGTGCCAGCAGGACTAGCGGGGTCTCCTACGAGCAGTACTTC	CASRTSGVSYEQYF
.	TRBJ2-5	TRBV2	.	TGTGCCAGCAGCCGGACGAGGGGAGAGACCCAGTACTTC	CASSRTRGETQYF
.	TRBJ2-3	TRBV11-2	.	TGTGCCAGCAGCTTTCACACCGGGTCGGATACGCAGTATTTT	CASSFHTGSDTQYF
once	TRBJ2-7	TRBV19	.	TGTGCCAGTAGTATAGATCTGAAGGGTCCCGAGCAGTACTTC	CASSIDLKGPEQYF
.	TRBJ2-7	TRBV7-5	.	.	CARSLVAGGSWGEQYF
.	TRBJ2-2	TRBV11-1	TRBD1	TGTGCCAGCAGCCTTAGACAGGGGGCCGGGGAGCTGTTTTTT	CASSLRQGAGELFF
.	TRBJ2-5	TRBV29-1	.	TGCAGCGTGAAAAGAATAGCGTACCAAGAGACCCAGTACTTC	CSVKRIAYQETQYF
once	TRBJ2-7	TRBV6-5	TRBD2	TGTGCCAGCAGTCCGGCGGGCGGGAGCTCCCACGAGCAGTACTTC	CASSPAGGSSHEQYF
.	TRBJ2-3	TRBV11-2	.	TGTGCCAGCAGCGTTAGACAGGCGATCACAGATACGCAGTATTTT	CASSVRQAITDTQYF
.	TRBJ2-1	TRBV30	.	TGTGCCTGGAGCGCGGGGAACTACAATGAGCAGTTCTTC	CAWSAGNYNEQFF
.	TRBJ2-1	TRBV19	TRBD2	TGTGCCAGTAGTATCGGACTAGCGGAAAACGTATACAATGAGCAGTTCTTC	CASSIGLAENVYNEQFF
once	TRBJ2-2	TRBV19	.	TGTGCCAGTAGCAATGGACAGCTTTGGAACACCGGGGAGCTGTTTTTT	CASSNGQLWNTGELFF